This is a list of T cell receptor beta chains from one sample in a study of T cells in Graves' hyperthyroidism and ophthalmopathy. In TCRdb, the multiplex PCR reads were re-called with MiXCR into one record per CDR3 protein. The sample yields roughly 710,000 distinct CDR3 sequences, 30% to 40% seen once. The sequenced sample consisted of blood. The receptors shown here come from a woman aged 40 to 50 with Graves' hyperthyroidism. The CDR3 runs from the conserved cysteine through the conserved F or W. The order of the fields is J gene, V gene, clone size, CDR3 protein. A clone size is listed for some rows: how often the clone was seen (once, few, many), or a class if it is expanded.

>TRBJ1-2|TRBV7-8|NA
CASSLVGKGNYGYTF
>TRBJ2-5|TRBV4-1|NA
CASLPREQGRETQYF
>TRBJ1-4|TRBV20-1|few
CSARVWRGVPNEKLFF
>TRBJ1-6|TRBV19|many
CASRQGNSPLHF
>TRBJ1-2|TRBV4-1|few
CASSQPGAYGYTF
>TRBJ1-2|TRBV20-1|few
CSARDGGGADYGYTF
>TRBJ2-7|TRBV19|few
CASRNTGQGFREQYF
>TRBJ1-5|TRBV12-3/TRBV12-4|NA
CASSLGVDQPRHF
>TRBJ1-1|TRBV4-2|NA
CASSQDLRGAGTEAFF
>TRBJ1-2|TRBV19|many
CASKPPGRGYTF
>TRBJ2-7|TRBV25-1|NA
CASSPPEDLLAGGASSYEQYF
>TRBJ2-7|TRBV20-1|once
CSARLAGGRLYEQYF
>TRBJ1-6|TRBV7-2|once
CATGRTGTGGVLNSPLHF
>TRBJ1-2|TRBV29-1|NA
CSVGGMGANYGYTF
>TRBJ2-2|TRBV7-4|NA
CASSYLTSGSFTGELFF
>TRBJ1-5|TRBV7-8|many
CASSLAEGGWEPQHF
>TRBJ1-1|TRBV19|few
CASSVGVTTEAFF
>TRBJ1-4|TRBV20-1|once
CSARTAQRGEKLFF
>NA|TRBV5-5|NA
CASSLAGEQFF
>TRBJ2-7|TRBV7-9|many
CASSLVTSAGEQYF
>TRBJ1-1|TRBV10-2|few
CASTAAFF
>TRBJ1-4|TRBV29-1|many
CSVSEPGLSEKLFF
>TRBJ1-3|TRBV7-9|NA
CATIEGTIYF
>TRBJ1-3|TRBV20-1|many
CSAIRGNSGNTIYF
>TRBJ1-5|TRBV7-9|NA
CASSFGPGLPQHF
>TRBJ2-7|TRBV24-1|NA
CATSETGWDRGLYEQYF
>TRBJ2-7|TRBV19|NA
CASSIRGKTLCEQYF
>TRBJ2-7|TRBV10-3|NA
CAISGQDTHNEQYF
>TRBJ2-6|TRBV25-1|many
CASSDPGHLSGANVLTF
>TRBJ1-1|TRBV19|NA
CAGSIQGDTEAFF
>TRBJ1-4|TRBV7-8|many
CASSLNRGLNEKLFF
>TRBJ2-7|TRBV10-1|many
CASSEGVEGTYEQYF
>TRBJ1-6|TRBV20-1|many
CSACEDSLNSPLHF
>TRBJ2-5|TRBV13|few
CASSPPDAETQYF
>TRBJ1-1|TRBV7-9|NA
CASSSGPEVGTEAFF
>TRBJ2-7|TRBV7-9|NA
CASSLARGSREQYF
>TRBJ2-5|TRBV4-1|few
CASGASPYRTETQYF
>TRBJ2-6|TRBV29-1|NA
CSVAEGGGTEAF
>TRBJ1-6|TRBV6-5|NA
CASSYPKSQPLHF
>TRBJ2-7|TRBV7-8|NA
CASSPRPPGQPYEQYF
>TRBJ2-7|TRBV6-5|NA
CASSYAGQGISYEQYF
>TRBJ1-4|TRBV6-1|NA
CASRSGDLFF
>TRBJ2-5|TRBV10-3|NA
CAISEKVDRDDF
>TRBJ2-5|TRBV20-1|NA
CSASRQGIPIVQETQYF
>TRBJ2-7|TRBV20-1|NA
CSATLAEYF
>TRBJ1-2|TRBV5-5|few
CASSTASGSIYGYTF
>TRBJ1-1|TRBV10-1|NA
CASRAGAGGSQSGEAFF
>TRBJ1-2|TRBV9|NA
CASSVVNANVPYGYTF